The TCR beta chain described here comes from a study of blood T cell repertoires in COVID-19. Whole-study context: Collection of acute and convalescent COVID-19 samples took place in the United States, Italy and Spain.

Trimming at V came to 7 bases and at J to 2 bases, leaving 7 bases not matched to a gene. CDR1 is SEHNR, CDR2 FQNEAQ, per germline (reference sequence). CDR3 length: 14 amino acids. The table came from immunoSEQ multiplex PCR; TCRdb's copy has only in-frame clones and leaves some out. The sample yields 250,000 to 300,000 clones, roughly 90% seen once. Sequencing was carried out using peripheral blood. The J gene is TRBJ2-7, the V gene TRBV7-9; 8 bases fit TRBD1. This clonotype was obtained from a woman in her twenties or thirties with COVID-19, enrolled during active disease. The CDR3 spells CASIPGQAAYEQYF. CDR3 nucleotide sequence: TGTGCCAGCATACCGGGACAGGCTGCCTACGAGCAGTACTTC. Drawing the rest from reference TRBV7-9 and TRBJ2-7, the complete variable domain is DTGVSQNPRHKITKRGQNVTFRCDPISEHNRLYWYRQTLGQGPEFLTYFQNEAQLEKSRLLSDRFSAERPKGSFSTLEIQRTEQGDSAMYLCASIPGQAAYEQYFGPGTRLTVT.